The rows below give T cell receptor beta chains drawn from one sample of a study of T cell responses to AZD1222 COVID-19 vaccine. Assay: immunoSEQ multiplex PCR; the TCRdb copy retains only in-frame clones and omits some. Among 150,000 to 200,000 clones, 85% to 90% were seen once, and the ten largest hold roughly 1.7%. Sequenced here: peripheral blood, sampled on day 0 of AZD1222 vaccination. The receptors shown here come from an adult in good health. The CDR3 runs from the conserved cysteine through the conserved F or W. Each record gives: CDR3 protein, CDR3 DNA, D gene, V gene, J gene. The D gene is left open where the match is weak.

CASSFGETQYF,TGTGCCAGCAGCTTTGGAGAGACCCAGTACTTC,NA,TRBV11-2,TRBJ2-5
CSVAQGQGRNQPQHF,TGCAGCGTTGCCCAGGGACAGGGAAGGAATCAGCCCCAGCATTTT,TRBD1,TRBV29-1,TRBJ1-5
CASSTTGESTEAFF,TGTGCCAGCAGTACGACAGGGGAGTCCACTGAAGCTTTCTTT,TRBD1,TRBV28,TRBJ1-1
CASSERGAGYGYTF,TGTGCCAGCAGTGAACGGGGGGCGGGCTATGGCTACACCTTC,NA,TRBV6-1,TRBJ1-2
CASSQEPITSGRPSYEQYF,TGCGCCAGCAGCCAAGAGCCTATAACTAGCGGGAGACCTTCCTACGAGCAGTACTTC,TRBD2,TRBV4-3,TRBJ2-7
CASSRQGEAFF,TGTGCCAGCAGCAGACAGGGTGAAGCTTTCTTT,TRBD1,TRBV6-5,TRBJ1-1
CASSPSMTGFRAEAFF,TGTGCCAGCAGCCCAAGTATGACAGGGTTTAGGGCTGAAGCTTTCTTT,TRBD1,TRBV7-2,TRBJ1-1
CATSDGRKNTEAFF,TGTGCCACCAGTGATGGTCGGAAGAACACTGAAGCTTTCTTT,NA,TRBV24-1,TRBJ1-1
CARGAYNEQFF,TGTGCCAGGGGAGCCTACAATGAGCAGTTCTTC,NA,TRBV2,TRBJ2-1
CASSYTRTGNEAFF,TGTGCCAGCAGTTATACCCGAACAGGGAATGAAGCTTTCTTT,NA,TRBV6-2/TRBV6-3,TRBJ1-1
CASSISVPFPFHNEQFF,TGTGCCAGCAGCATATCGGTCCCATTTCCATTCCACAATGAGCAGTTCTTC,NA,TRBV3-1/TRBV3-2,TRBJ2-1
CASSRGGFTDTQYF,TGTGCCAGCAGCCGCGGGGGGTTCACAGATACGCAGTATTTT,TRBD2,TRBV7-2,TRBJ2-3
CASSLVEGDDYEQYF,TGTGCCAGCAGCTTAGTAGAGGGAGATGACTACGAGCAGTACTTC,NA,TRBV11-2,TRBJ2-7